This T cell receptor (beta chain) is drawn from a study of human T cells and chemical hapten exposure. Overall study: Sensitization used 2% DPC on roughly 2 cm by roughly 2 cm upper inner arm skin.

A word on this clonotype: What it binds is unknown.

This CDR3 is built from 13 residues. Trimming removed 7 bases from V and 4 bases from J; junction bases left unmatched: 7. Germline V lookup: CDR1 DFQATT, CDR2 SNEGSKA (reference sequence). Documented time point: patch test 2, 6 weeks after DPC sensitization. Treatment here: therapeutic diphenylcyclopropenone sensitization with weekly scalp DPC. Patients had alopecia, were aged 18 to 70, and were not pregnant. Regarding the study as a whole: As patch test score rose, PT1 expanded TCR counts tended to rise as well.

Individual cDNA molecules received unique molecular identifiers in the library. TCRdb reprocessed the RACE reads with MiXCR, giving one entry per CDR3 protein. Among about 84,000 distinct CDR3 sequences listed, around 9.3% were seen once. This chain connects TRBV20-1 to TRBJ1-5; TRBD1 matches at 7 bases. The sequences come from whole blood, collected in connection with sensitization to the hapten diphenylcyclopropenone (DPC). The sequence came from a woman in her 50s with alopecia areata. Some clones in this sample may be carry-over from other donors' samples. CDR3 bases: TGCAGTGGGGTGACAGGGATAAATCAGCCCCAGCATTTT. It is translated as CSGVTGINQPQHF.